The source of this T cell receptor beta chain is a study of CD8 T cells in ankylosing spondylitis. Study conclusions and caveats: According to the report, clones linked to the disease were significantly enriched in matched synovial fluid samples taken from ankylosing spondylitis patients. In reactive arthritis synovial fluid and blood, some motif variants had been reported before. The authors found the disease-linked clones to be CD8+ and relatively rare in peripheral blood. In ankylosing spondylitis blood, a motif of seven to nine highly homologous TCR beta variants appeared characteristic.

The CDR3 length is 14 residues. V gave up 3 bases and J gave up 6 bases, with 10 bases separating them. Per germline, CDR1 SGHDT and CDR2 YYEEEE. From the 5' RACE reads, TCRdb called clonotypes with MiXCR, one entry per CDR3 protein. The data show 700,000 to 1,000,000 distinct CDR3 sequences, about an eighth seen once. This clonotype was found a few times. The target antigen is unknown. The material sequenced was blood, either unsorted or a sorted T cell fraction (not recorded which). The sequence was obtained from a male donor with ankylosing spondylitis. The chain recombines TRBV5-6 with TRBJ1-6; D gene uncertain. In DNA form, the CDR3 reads TGTGCCAGCAGCTCGGTTCGAAGTAATTCACCCCTCCACTTT. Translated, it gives CASSSVRSNSPLHF.